This T cell receptor beta chain originates from a study of cytomegalovirus exposure and HLA in healthy donors. The primer mix had 60 Vbeta and 13 Jbeta primers. Here immunoSEQ multiplex PCR was the method, and the copy in TCRdb shows in-frame clones only, minus some. The repertoire has 200,000 to 250,000 clones, 85% to 90% of them found once; the top ten carry 1.3%. The specimen was PBMCs. This sequence originates from a human donor in good health.

Written as DNA, the CDR3 is TGTGCCAGCAGCACCGGGTCAAACACTGAAGCTTTCTTT. Its protein product is CASSTGSNTEAFF. The chain employs TRBV9 and TRBJ1-1; D is unresolved. Germline loops: CDR1 SGDLS, CDR2 YYNGEE. Trimming shortened V by 4 bases and J by 2 bases, and 9 bases separated the two germline ends. The CDR3 has 13 amino acids.